The subject of this entry is one TCR beta chain. This CDR3 is 15 amino acids long. The germline V gene has CDR1 SGHRS and CDR2 YFSETQ. V dropped 3 bases and J dropped 0 bases, with 9 bases sitting between them. Primers: 60 Vbeta forward and 13 Jbeta reverse. Here immunoSEQ multiplex PCR was the method, and the copy in TCRdb shows in-frame clones only, minus some. In the table there are about 130,000 clones, under 12% of which are singletons. Likely unrecorded immune exposures existed in these nominally healthy donors. This sample was included in a study of cytomegalovirus exposure and HLA in healthy donors.

The TCR originated in a woman aged 18-30 years in good health and CMV-seropositive. The rearrangement uses TRBV5-1 and TRBJ1-4; D is possibly TRBD1 (5 bases). The sequencing sample was made of PBMCs. The CDR3 loop is CASSYGAATNEKLFF. The DNA of the CDR3 is TGCGCCAGCAGCTATGGGGCTGCAACTAATGAAAAACTGTTTTTT.